Shown below are 20 T cell receptor beta chains from a single sample sequenced in a study of identical twins. TCRdb reprocessed the 5' RACE reads via MiXCR and lists one record per CDR3 protein. The sample yields 250,000 or so distinct CDR3 sequences, around 7.6% seen once. The same data also went into a second study, on yellow fever vaccine responses in identical twins.

Sequenced material: CD8+ T cells sorted from blood. These receptor sequences come from a woman aged 18-29 years in good health.

This clonotype showed up just a few times. The gene calls are TRBV6-5 and TRBJ2-1; D is perhaps TRBD2 (6 bases). This CDR3 has 12 amino acids. Germline V gives CDR1 MNHEY, CDR2 SVGAGI. The V and J ends lost 11 bases and 6 bases respectively, with 14 bases between them. DNA for the CDR3: TGTGCCGGGGACTCCCGGGGCAATGAGCAGTTCTTC. Protein sequence: CAGDSRGNEQFF.

This clonotype was seen at least ten times. The CDR3 loop is CASSRQNTEAFF. The CDR3, as DNA: TGCGCCAGCAGCCGGCAGAACACTGAAGCTTTCTTT. The V call is TRBV4-1, the J call TRBJ1-1; D uncertain. CDR3 length: 12 amino acids. Germline V gene lookup returns CDR1 MGHRA and CDR2 YSYEKL. V dropped 4 bases and J dropped 1 base, with 4 bases sitting between them.

In this sample, this clonotype turned up many times. V gene TRBV13 combines with J gene TRBJ2-1, with 9 bases identical to TRBD1. V shed 2 bases and J 8 bases; nucleotides not matched to a gene: 10. Germline CDR1 reads PRHDT; CDR2 reads FYEKMQ (reference sequence). This CDR3 contains 16 residues. The CDR3 sequence: CASSLPSSGQGYEQFF. For the CDR3, the DNA is TGTGCCAGCAGCTTACCAAGTAGCGGACAGGGGTATGAGCAGTTCTTC.

This clonotype was picked up many times. The chain combines TRBV12-3 or TRBV12-4 with TRBJ2-1; no firm D call. The CDR3 consists of 12 residues. With 6 bases removed from V and 3 bases from J, the gap between germline ends came to 6 bases. CDR3 amino acids: CASSSDYNEQFF. CDR3 sequence (DNA): TGTGCCAGCAGCTCCGACTACAATGAGCAGTTCTTC.

This clonotype occurred many times. V is TRBV28 and J is TRBJ2-3; tentatively, D is TRBD2 (7 bases). Germline loops: CDR1 MDHEN, CDR2 SYDVKM. Trimming left V 1 base short and J 2 bases short, with 19 bases between. The CDR3 spans 18 residues. CDR3 sequence reads: CASSLSLTAGDNTDTQYF. Written as DNA, the CDR3 is TGTGCCAGCAGTTTATCCCTAACCGCGGGGGACAACACAGATACGCAGTATTTT.

This clonotype was seen more than once but under ten times. V gene TRBV14 combines with J gene TRBJ2-1, with a possible D match to TRBD1 (6 bases). V lost 4 bases and J lost 15, with 19 bases in between. Germline CDR1 SGHDN, CDR2 FVKESK. CDR3 length: 13 amino acids. CDR3 residues: CASSPIVGWGLFF. As DNA, the CDR3 is TGTGCCAGCAGCCCGATAGTGGGTTGGGGGCTGTTCTTC.

A few counts support this clonotype. The chain uses TRBV28 and TRBJ2-2, with D possibly matching TRBD2 (7 bases). The V gene's germline CDR1 is MDHEN and CDR2 SYDVKM. Trimming took off 1 base at V and 7 bases at J, with 13 bases between the two ends. This CDR3 is built from 15 residues. CDR3 residues: CASSLYGGLSGELFF. In DNA form, the CDR3 reads TGTGCCAGCAGTTTATACGGGGGGCTGAGCGGGGAGCTGTTTTTT.

V and J are TRBV10-1 and TRBJ2-5; D is possibly TRBD1 (7 bases). V gave up 3 bases and J gave up 5 bases, with 10 bases separating them. Germline lookup yields CDR1 WNHNN and CDR2 SYGVQD (reference sequence). This CDR3 spans 13 amino acids. The CDR3 bases are TGCGCCAGCAGTGACCCAGGGGGGGAGACCCAGTACTTC. Translating gives CASSDPGGETQYF.

A few counts support this clonotype. The chain combines TRBV20-1 with TRBJ2-7, with 8 bases identical to TRBD2. The V gene end was trimmed by 2 bases and the J gene end by 3 bases; junction bases not matched to a gene: 9. This CDR3 is built from 15 residues. From germline, CDR1 is DFQATT and CDR2 SNEGSKA (reference sequence). CDR3 region: CSARSLAGDYYEQYV. Written as DNA, the CDR3 is TGCAGTGCTAGAAGTCTAGCGGGTGATTACTACGAGCAGTACGTC.

This sequence joins TRBV18 and TRBJ1-2; 9 bases align to TRBD1. Germline loops: CDR1 KGHSH, CDR2 LQKENI. CDR3 size: 16 residues. J lost 6 bases, V lost 3 bases, and 11 bases had no gene match. CDR3 bases: TGTGCCAGCTCACCCAGTCCGGACAGGGGAGAAGATGGCTACACCTTC. It codes for CASSPSPDRGEDGYTF.

This clonotype was observed a few times. V usage is TRBV20-1 and J usage is TRBJ2-7, with D perhaps TRBD2 (6 bases). V was trimmed by 6 bases and J by 4 bases, leaving 13 bases between them. Germline assignment: CDR1 DFQATT and CDR2 SNEGSKA (reference sequence). The CDR3 has 12 residues. The CDR3 DNA reads TGCAGTGCCCGAAGACTAGATTACGAGCAGTACTTC. It translates to CSARRLDYEQYF.

This clonotype was detected ten times or more. This chain joins TRBV28 and TRBJ1-5, with 9 nucleotides matching TRBD1. The V gene's germline CDR1 is MDHEN and CDR2 SYDVKM. V trimming: 5 bases; J trimming: 4 bases; junction bases outside the gene matches: 6. This CDR3 is built from 15 residues. The CDR3 reads CASSTGTGLNQPQHF. The CDR3 DNA follows: TGTGCCAGCAGTACCGGGACAGGGCTAAATCAGCCCCAGCATTTT.

The chain joins TRBV20-1 to TRBJ1-4, with D hard to call. V lost 3 bases, J lost 0 bases, and 8 bases lay in between. The CDR3 extends over 14 amino acids. Germline V gene data show CDR1 as DFQATT and CDR2 as SNEGSKA (reference sequence). The CDR3 here is CSASEASTNEKLFF. The CDR3 DNA reads as TGCAGTGCTAGTGAGGCCTCAACTAATGAAAAACTGTTTTTT.

The table lists this clonotype with a few counts. This chain connects TRBV5-6 to TRBJ1-1, with D unresolved. Germline V gives CDR1 SGHDT, CDR2 YYEEEE. Trimming left V 0 bases short and J 1 base short, with 7 bases between. The CDR3 spans 14 residues. CDR3 region: CASSLGYGNTEAFF. CDR3 coding DNA: TGTGCCAGCAGCTTGGGTTATGGGAACACTGAAGCTTTCTTT.

This clonotype has just a few counts. This chain links TRBV28 with TRBJ2-3; no clear D. Deletions cut 6 bases from V and 6 bases from J, with 13 bases between. Germline values: CDR1 MDHEN, CDR2 SYDVKM. The CDR3 sequence is 13 residues long. The CDR3 loop is CASRSMVTDTQYF. DNA of the CDR3: TGTGCCAGCAGATCTATGGTGACGGATACGCAGTATTTT.

Many counts were recorded for this clonotype. This chain uses TRBV7-9 with TRBJ2-5, with 8 positions matching TRBD1. With V trimmed by 5 bases and J by 3 bases, 5 bases remained unmatched. The germline CDR1 and CDR2 sequences are SEHNR and FQNEAQ (reference sequence). There are 14 residues in the CDR3. The CDR3 DNA reads TGTGCCAGCAGCCCCGGACAGGGAGAAGAGACCCAGTACTTC. This encodes CASSPGQGEETQYF.

This clonotype has more than one count but fewer than ten. The chain links TRBV7-6 to TRBJ1-6, with D possibly matching TRBD1 (5 bases). Trimming removed 1 base from V and 7 bases from J, with 8 bases in between. Per germline, CDR1 SGHVS and CDR2 FNYEAQ. The CDR3 is 14 amino acids. The CDR3, as DNA: TGTGCCAGCAGCTTAGGCCCAGGGAATTCACCCCTCCACTTT. This gives the protein CASSLGPGNSPLHF.

The chain combines TRBV5-1 with TRBJ2-7; D call uncertain. Germline assignment: CDR1 SGHRS and CDR2 YFSETQ. CDR3 size: 16 residues. V gave up 2 bases and J gave up 2 bases, with 17 bases separating them. CDR3: CASSFESILDPYEQYF. CDR3 nucleotides: TGCGCCAGCAGCTTTGAGTCGATACTCGACCCCTACGAGCAGTACTTC.

DNA for the CDR3: TGTGCCAGCAGCCAAGACCCACAGGGGGTAAGGACTGAAGCTTTCTTT. Translation gives CASSQDPQGVRTEAFF. The chain employs TRBV14 and TRBJ1-1; 8 bases are shared with TRBD1. J was trimmed by 5 bases and V by 0 bases; bases with no gene match: 8. Per the germline V gene, CDR1 is SGHDN and CDR2 is FVKESK. The CDR3 loop spans 16 amino acids.

This clonotype was seen a handful of times. The chain has TRBV9 and TRBJ2-7; D unclear. The CDR3 loop spans 14 amino acids. The V and J ends lost 0 bases and 0 bases respectively, with 7 bases between them. Per the germline V gene, CDR1 is SGDLS and CDR2 is YYNGEE. In nucleotides, the CDR3 is TGTGCCAGCAGCGTAGGTGGCAGCTCCTACGAGCAGTACTTC. As protein: CASSVGGSSYEQYF.